This TCR beta chain was captured in a study of control samples from healthy donors and cancer patients. The CDR3 runs to 14 residues. The J segment lost 8 bases and the V segment lost 10 bases, leaving 12 bases of the junction unmatched. Germline CDR1 reads LNHDA; CDR2 reads SQIVND (reference sequence). Sequenced by immunoSEQ multiplex PCR; TCRdb stores in-frame clones only, minus some. The sample has around 130,000 clones; under 95% are singletons. Source material: PBMCs. This sequence joins TRBV19 and TRBJ2-1; 9 bases agree with TRBD2. This clonotype was sampled from a man aged 50-59 years with head and neck cancer. The CDR3 sequence: CATTPSGEVHEQFF. The CDR3 coding sequence is TGTGCCACCACCCCTAGCGGGGAGGTTCATGAGCAGTTCTTC.